One sample yielded the 25 T cell receptor beta chains listed below, sequenced in a study of shared clonotypes between healthy human individuals. Assay: immunoSEQ multiplex PCR; the TCRdb copy retains only in-frame clones and omits some. The sample consists of a few million clones, 90% to 95% of them appearing once. The sample taken for sequencing was naive CD4+ T cells from PBMCs. Subset in this sample: CD45RA+ positively selected. All receptors come from a man aged 18 to 29 in good health. Some clones in this sample may be carry-over from other donors' samples.

The gene calls are TRBV9 and TRBJ2-7; 7 nucleotides line up with TRBD2. CDR1 and CDR2 (germline): SGDLS, YYNGEE. After removal of 3 bases from V and 4 bases from J, the junction contained 13 bases not matched to a gene. The CDR3 covers 16 residues. CDR3 region: CASSEGPSGNRYEQYF. CDR3 DNA: TGTGCCAGCAGCGAGGGGCCGAGCGGGAACCGTTACGAGCAGTACTTC. Complete variable domain (other parts from reference TRBV9 and TRBJ2-7): DSGVTQTPKHLITATGQRVTLRCSPRSGDLSVYWYQQSLDQGLQFLIQYYNGEERAKGNILERFSAQQFPDLHSELNLSSLELGDSALYFCASSEGPSGNRYEQYFGPGTRLTVT.

The chain couples TRBV5-1 to TRBJ2-7; 10 bases are shared with TRBD1. CDR1 and CDR2 from the germline V gene are SGHRS and YFSETQ. CDR3 size: 15 residues. Trimming at V came to 0 bases and at J to 2 bases, leaving 2 bases not matched to a gene. The chain's CDR3 is CASSLATGGPYEQYF. The CDR3 nucleotides read TGCGCCAGCAGCTTGGCGACAGGGGGCCCCTACGAGCAGTACTTC.

V gene TRBV14 combines with J gene TRBJ2-3, with TRBD2 matching over 10 bases. CDR1 and CDR2 from the germline V gene are SGHDN and FVKESK. The CDR3 spans 15 residues. With 5 bases clipped from V and 2 bases from J, the junction kept 4 bases outside the gene matches. CDR3 sequence: CASSSTSGSTDTQYF. CDR3 DNA: TGTGCCAGCAGCTCGACTAGCGGGTCCACAGATACGCAGTATTTT.

Regarding this clone: The sample has other DNA sequences that encode this CDR3 too. The chain is built from TRBV29-1 and TRBJ2-3, with 9 bases matching TRBD1. V was pared by 6 bases and J by 4 bases, with 2 bases of the junction left unmatched. Germline-derived CDR1 and CDR2 are SQVTM and ANQGSEA. The CDR3 is 12 amino acids. This chain's CDR3 is CSVGQGADTQYF. The CDR3 DNA follows: TGCAGCGTGGGACAGGGCGCAGATACGCAGTATTTT.

The rearrangement links TRBV7-8 to TRBJ2-7; D is perhaps TRBD2 (6 bases). The V end lost 2 bases, the J end lost 7 bases, and 27 bases lay between the germline ends. The CDR3 extends over 18 amino acids. Per the germline V gene, CDR1 is SGHVS and CDR2 is FQNEAQ. This CDR3 is CASSLNGRGLPLRLEQYF. For the CDR3, the DNA is TGTGCCAGCAGCTTAAATGGGCGGGGTTTACCCCTACGGTTGGAGCAGTACTTC.

This chain joins TRBV5-1 and TRBJ2-3; D unclear. Germline V gene lookup returns CDR1 SGHRS and CDR2 YFSETQ. The ends were cut back, 0 bases at V and 0 bases at J, with 11 bases in the middle. The CDR3 contains 16 residues. In DNA, the CDR3 is TGCGCCAGCAGCTTGGAAGGCCGCACTAGCACAGATACGCAGTATTTT. Translated: CASSLEGRTSTDTQYF.

The V call is TRBV28, the J call TRBJ2-7; 8 nucleotides line up with TRBD2. The CDR3 covers 15 residues. V lost 5 bases to trimming and J lost 1 base; unmatched junction nucleotides: 7. Germline values: CDR1 MDHEN, CDR2 SYDVKM. The CDR3 loop reads CASSQPGLGSYEQYF. CDR3 sequence (DNA): TGTGCCAGCAGTCAGCCGGGACTAGGGTCCTACGAGCAGTACTTC. Drawing the rest from reference TRBV28 and TRBJ2-7, the complete variable domain is DVKVTQSSRYLVKRTGEKVFLECVQDMDHENMFWYRQDPGLGLRLIYFSYDVKMKEKGDIPEGYSVSREKKERFSLILESASTNQTSMYLCASSQPGLGSYEQYFGPGTRLTVT.

This sequence joins TRBV15 and TRBJ2-1; D not certain. The V gene lost 0 bases and the J gene lost 2 bases, with 8 bases spanning the gap. Germline-derived CDR1 and CDR2 are LNHNV and YYDKDF (reference sequence). This CDR3 is built from 15 residues. CDR3 nucleotides: TGTGCCACCAGCAGAGATTCCGCTGCCTACAATGAGCAGTTCTTC. It specifies CATSRDSAAYNEQFF.

This clone appeared once. The gene calls are TRBV5-6 and TRBJ2-1, with D possibly matching TRBD2 (5 bases). The CDR3 runs to 12 residues. Trimming stripped 4 bases from V and 6 bases from J, with 8 bases between. Germline CDR1 reads SGHDT; CDR2 reads YYEEEE. The CDR3, as DNA: TGTGCCAGCAGCGGAGGTCGCAATGAGCAGTTCTTC. It encodes CASSGGRNEQFF.

This clone is a singleton in its sample. The rearrangement links TRBV5-6 to TRBJ2-2; D is undetermined. V was clipped by 2 bases and J by 9 bases, with 11 bases between them. Germline V gives CDR1 SGHDT, CDR2 YYEEEE. The CDR3 runs to 13 residues. The CDR3 DNA sequence: TGTGCCAGCAGCTTTTGGGCTGACCGGGAGCTGTTTTTT. It specifies CASSFWADRELFF.

The chain uses TRBV28 and TRBJ1-1; the D gene is possibly TRBD1 (5 bases). CDR3 size: 15 residues. CDR1 is MDHEN and CDR2 is SYDVKM in the germline V gene. V was shortened by 4 bases and J by 6 bases, with 18 bases between the two germline ends. CDR3 nucleotide sequence: TGTGCCAGCAGTTCGCCGACCGGAAGGGACGCTGAAGCTTTCTTT. This encodes CASSSPTGRDAEAFF.

This sequence joins TRBV5-5 and TRBJ1-2; D is perhaps TRBD1 (6 bases). Germline CDR1 and CDR2: SGHKS and YYEKEE (reference sequence). V was pared by 0 bases and J by 4 bases, with 10 bases between. The CDR3 covers 14 residues. The CDR3 protein is CASSLETGLYGYTF. Written as DNA, the CDR3 is TGTGCCAGCAGCTTGGAAACAGGGCTCTATGGCTACACCTTC.

Worth noting for this clone: The sample has other DNA sequences that encode this CDR3 too. V usage is TRBV20-1 and J usage is TRBJ2-1; possibly TRBD1 or TRBD2 for D (5 bases each). The ends were cut back, 3 bases at V and 9 bases at J, with 9 bases in the middle. The CDR3 loop spans 11 amino acids. Germline loops: CDR1 DFQATT, CDR2 SNEGSKA (reference sequence). In nucleotides, the CDR3 is TGCAGTGCTAGGGGGGTCGGTGAGCAGTTCTTC. The encoded protein is CSARGVGEQFF.

The genes are TRBV27 and TRBJ2-3; D might be TRBD1 (5 bases). Germline V lookup: CDR1 MNHEY, CDR2 SMNVEV (reference sequence). CDR3 length equals 13 residues. Trimming stripped 7 bases from V and 6 bases from J, with 14 bases between. The CDR3 nucleotides read TGTGCCAGCACGCCCAGGGTGAGGGATACGCAGTATTTT. Encoded protein: CASTPRVRDTQYF.

V usage is TRBV23-1 and J usage is TRBJ1-5; D unclear. TRBV23-1 is classed as an ORF, of uncertain function. The CDR3 totals 19 residues. Trimming stripped 0 bases from V and 1 base from J, with 19 bases between. CDR3 nucleotide sequence: TGCGCCAGCAGTCAATCTCAGCCAGTGGCGGTTGGGAGCAATCAGCCCCAGCATTTT. It is translated as CASSQSQPVAVGSNQPQHF.

The rearrangement uses TRBV2 and TRBJ1-1; D call uncertain. V was cut by 6 bases and J by 2 bases, with 10 bases left in between. Germline V lookup: CDR1 SNHLY, CDR2 FYNNEI. CDR3 length equals 13 residues. Here the CDR3 reads CASRRTDNTEAFF. The CDR3 bases are TGTGCCAGCAGGCGGACGGATAACACTGAAGCTTTCTTT. Variable domain in full (rest from reference TRBV2 and TRBJ1-1): EPEVTQTPSHQVTQMGQEVILRCVPISNHLYFYWYRQILGQKVEFLVSFYNNEISEKSEIFDDQFSVERPDGSNFTLKIRSTKLEDSAMYFCASRRTDNTEAFFGQGTRLTVV.

V and J are TRBV5-6 and TRBJ1-4, with D uncertain. V was pared by 2 bases and J by 8 bases, with 10 bases between. The CDR3 extends over 13 amino acids. Per the germline V gene, CDR1 is SGHDT and CDR2 is YYEEEE. The CDR3 coding sequence is TGTGCCAGCAGCTTCTCAACCGGGGAAAAACTGTTTTTT. Protein: CASSFSTGEKLFF.

CDR3 DNA: TGTGCCAGCAGTTTATCAGGGCCCTTGAAGCAGCCCCAGCATTTT. Translated: CASSLSGPLKQPQHF. The rearrangement links TRBV27 to TRBJ1-5; D not resolved. Germline V CDR1 and CDR2: MNHEY, SMNVEV (reference sequence). V was cut by 0 bases and J by 7 bases, with 13 bases left in between. This CDR3 spans 15 amino acids.

The gene calls are TRBV2 and TRBJ1-4; a weak D match, TRBD1 (5 bases). The germline V gene has CDR1 SNHLY and CDR2 FYNNEI. CDR3 length: 14 residues. The ends were cut back, 8 bases at V and 4 bases at J, with 14 bases in the middle. CDR3 nucleotide sequence: TGTGCCAGCGGGGGAACAGCCTTTAATGAAAAACTGTTTTTT. Its translation is CASGGTAFNEKLFF.

The chain carries TRBV7-8 and TRBJ1-1; weak D call: TRBD1 (5 bases). CDR1 and CDR2 from the germline V gene are SGHVS and FQNEAQ. V lost 5 bases and J lost 7, with 14 bases in between. There are 13 residues in the CDR3. This CDR3 is CASSTRDGVEAFF. DNA of the CDR3: TGTGCCAGCAGCACACGGGACGGAGTTGAAGCTTTCTTT.

The V and J genes are TRBV7-9 and TRBJ2-5; 7 positions match TRBD2. The J call may be faulty, since TRBJ2-7 better matches the DNA end. Germline CDR1 SEHNR, CDR2 FQNEAQ (reference sequence). This CDR3 comprises 16 residues. As DNA, the CDR3 is TGTGCCAGCAGCTTAGTGGGAAGCGGGATATCCAACGAGCAGTACTTC. Translated, it gives CASSLVGSGISNEQYF.

The chain joins TRBV5-1 to TRBJ2-3; D possibly corresponds to TRBD1 (5 bases). The CDR3 runs to 15 residues. The V end lost 5 bases, the J end lost 1 base, and 14 bases lay between the germline ends. The germline gives CDR1 SGHRS, CDR2 YFSETQ. In nucleotides, the CDR3 is TGCGCCAGCAGGTACAGGATAGGTGGCACAGATACGCAGTATTTT. This sequence encodes CASRYRIGGTDTQYF.

V and J are TRBV11-3 and TRBJ2-1; 9 positions agree with TRBD2. The V and J ends lost 3 bases and 4 bases, in that order; junction bases with no gene match: 4. Germline V gene lookup returns CDR1 SGHNT and CDR2 YENEEA. The CDR3 loop spans 15 amino acids. In DNA form, the CDR3 reads TGTGCCAGCAGCTTGTCCGCGGGAGGGTACAATGAGCAGTTCTTC. As protein: CASSLSAGGYNEQFF. The whole variable domain, remainder taken from reference TRBV11-3 and TRBJ2-1, is EAGVVQSPRYKIIEKKQPVAFWCNPISGHNTLYWYLQNLGQGPELLIRYENEEAVDDSQLPKDRFSAERLKGVDSTLKIQPAELGDSAVYLCASSLSAGGYNEQFFGPGTRLTVL.

J is TRBJ2-3 and V is TRBV2; no definite D call. V was trimmed by 7 bases and J by 7 bases, leaving 18 bases between them. The CDR3 contains 14 residues. The germline V gene has CDR1 SNHLY and CDR2 FYNNEI. The CDR3 loop reads CASTTFAIAYTQYF. The CDR3 nucleotides are TGTGCCAGCACCACTTTTGCAATTGCTTATACGCAGTATTTT.

The V and J genes are TRBV28 and TRBJ1-2; D not resolved. Trimming took 2 bases from V and 7 from J, leaving 8 bases between them. Germline CDR1 reads MDHEN; CDR2 reads SYDVKM. The CDR3 has 12 residues. CDR3 DNA sequence: TGTGCCAGCAGTTTACAGGATTCTGGCTACACCTTC. Translated: CASSLQDSGYTF.